The 20 T cell receptor beta chains below come from one sample, sequenced in a study of T cell responses to AZD1222 COVID-19 vaccine. Method: immunoSEQ multiplex PCR; TCRdb's copy keeps in-frame clones and lacks some. This sample has about 100,000 clones; roughly nine tenths occur once, and the top ten carry 5%. The sequencing used peripheral blood, collected on day 0 of AZD1222 vaccination. The receptors were sampled from an adult in good health.

V is TRBV27 and J is TRBJ2-6, with 8 bases aligning to TRBD1. The CDR3 consists of 17 residues. The germline V gene encodes CDR1 MNHEY and CDR2 SMNVEV (reference sequence). J was trimmed by 2 bases and V by 5 bases; bases with no gene match: 8. The CDR3 is CASSKGQGSAGANVLTF. CDR3 sequence (DNA): TGTGCCAGCAGTAAAGGACAGGGTTCTGCTGGGGCCAACGTCCTGACTTTC.

In this sample, this clone turned up once. This chain links TRBV7-8 with TRBJ2-3; 10 bases align to TRBD2. Trimming took 5 bases from V and 3 from J; bases not matched to a gene: 5. Germline V gene data show CDR1 as SGHVS and CDR2 as FQNEAQ. The CDR3 totals 15 residues. As DNA, the CDR3 is TGTGCCAGCAGCCCGACTAGCGGGCGGACAGATACGCAGTATTTT. Translating gives CASSPTSGRTDTQYF.

This chain connects TRBV10-3 to TRBJ1-1; tentative D call: TRBD1 (5 bases). There are 14 residues in the CDR3. V lost 5 bases, J lost 0 bases, and 10 bases lay in between. Germline loops: CDR1 ENHRY, CDR2 SYGVKD. CDR3 sequence (DNA): TGTGCCATCAGTCCTTCGACAGTGAACACTGAAGCTTTCTTT. Translation: CAISPSTVNTEAFF.

The V call is TRBV5-6, the J call TRBJ2-2; 7 nucleotides agree with TRBD2. V trimming: 3 bases; J trimming: 2 bases; junction bases outside the gene matches: 7. This CDR3 contains 16 residues. Germline V gene data show CDR1 as SGHDT and CDR2 as YYEEEE. The CDR3 DNA reads TGTGCCAGCAGCTGGAGACTAGCCTCCAACACCGGGGAGCTGTTTTTT. Translating it yields CASSWRLASNTGELFF. Full variable domain (remainder filled in from reference TRBV5-6 and TRBJ2-2): DAGVTQSPTHLIKTRGQQVTLRCSPKSGHDTVSWYQQALGQGPQFIFQYYEEEERQRGNFPDRFSGHQFPNYSSELNVNALLLGDSALYLCASSWRLASNTGELFFGEGSRLTVL.

The chain couples TRBV7-2 to TRBJ2-7, with D possibly TRBD2 on 7 matching bases. The CDR3 length is 13 residues. Germline CDR1 reads SGHTA; CDR2 reads FQGNSA. V lost 7 bases, J lost 1 base, and 11 bases lay in between. CDR3 DNA: TGTGCCAGCATGGGAGGGGGATCCTACGAGCAGTACTTC. This sequence encodes CASMGGGSYEQYF.

This clone occurred a few times. The chain has TRBV15 and TRBJ1-4; D gene uncertain. Trimming cost V 0 bases and J 8 bases, with 10 bases left between them. The CDR3 sequence is 14 residues long. Germline V gene lookup returns CDR1 LNHNV and CDR2 YYDKDF (reference sequence). CDR3 bases: TGTGCCACCAGCAGAGATACCGCGGGGGAAAAACTGTTTTTT. Translating gives CATSRDTAGEKLFF.

The gene calls are TRBV5-6 and TRBJ2-1; unclear D gene. V shed 0 bases and J shed 6 bases, with 10 bases lying between them. CDR1 is SGHDT and CDR2 is YYEEEE in the germline V gene. The CDR3 length is 14 residues. CDR3 DNA: TGTGCCAGCAGCTTGGAGATCAGCACCAATGAGCAGTTCTTC. Its protein is CASSLEISTNEQFF.

The gene calls are TRBV6-4 and TRBJ2-1; perhaps D is TRBD1 or TRBD2 (5 bases each). Trimming removed 2 bases from V and 2 bases from J, with 7 bases in between. The CDR3 has 14 amino acids. The V gene's germline CDR1 is MRHNA and CDR2 SNTAGT. As DNA, the CDR3 is TGTGCCAGCAGTGACCAGGGAGCCTACAATGAGCAGTTCTTC. It yields the protein CASSDQGAYNEQFF.

This clone showed up just once. The V and J genes are TRBV28 and TRBJ1-4, with D possibly TRBD1 on 6 matching bases. The CDR3 spans 16 residues. V was cut by 4 bases and J by 3 bases, with 15 bases left in between. Germline CDR1 reads MDHEN; CDR2 reads SYDVKM. The CDR3 DNA is TGTGCCAGCAGTTCCGGACAGTTCAGGGCTAATGAAAAACTGTTTTTT. Its translation is CASSSGQFRANEKLFF.

The CDR3 loop is CATTTPVIGTYNEQFF. In DNA, the CDR3 is TGTGCCACCACTACACCTGTCATCGGGACCTACAATGAGCAGTTCTTC. The V gene is TRBV15, the J gene TRBJ2-1, with D possibly TRBD2 on 5 matching bases. Deletions cut 7 bases from V and 2 bases from J, with 18 bases between. This CDR3 comprises 16 residues. The germline gives CDR1 LNHNV, CDR2 YYDKDF (reference sequence).

This clone was picked up a small number of times. CDR3 residues: CASSPGAQAYNEQFF. CDR3 in DNA: TGTGCCAGCAGTCCGGGTGCCCAAGCCTACAATGAGCAGTTCTTC. The V gene is TRBV6-4, the J gene TRBJ2-1; D is uncertain. Trimming shortened V by 5 bases and J by 2 bases, and 13 bases separated the two germline ends. This CDR3 has 15 residues. Germline assignment: CDR1 MRHNA and CDR2 SNTAGT.

CDR3 residues: CATSDFVGFSYNEQFF. In nucleotides, the CDR3 is TGTGCCACCAGTGATTTTGTAGGTTTCTCCTACAATGAGCAGTTCTTC. The chain links TRBV24-1 to TRBJ2-1; no firm D call. Deletions cut 1 base from V and 0 bases from J, with 9 bases between. The CDR3 length is 16 residues. Germline lookup yields CDR1 KGHDR and CDR2 SFDVKD.

This sequence joins TRBV18 and TRBJ2-3; D uncertain. Germline CDR1 is KGHSH and CDR2 is LQKENI. The germline V and J ends were trimmed by 3 bases and 4 bases, with 8 bases remaining between them. The CDR3 extends over 13 amino acids. CDR3 DNA: TGTGCCAGCTCACCTTCTATGGCAGATACGCAGTATTTT. Its protein is CASSPSMADTQYF.

The V and J genes are TRBV14 and TRBJ2-1; possibly TRBD2 for D (6 bases). The germline gives CDR1 SGHDN, CDR2 FVKESK. V was shortened by 1 base and J by 7 bases, with 11 bases between the two germline ends. The CDR3 loop spans 14 amino acids. DNA of the CDR3: TGTGCCAGCAGCCAAGCACCGGGGAGGAATGAGCAGTTCTTC. It yields the protein CASSQAPGRNEQFF.

The rearrangement joins TRBV7-2 to TRBJ1-2; 9 nucleotides agree with TRBD1. Per the germline V gene, CDR1 is SGHTA and CDR2 is FQGNSA. V lost 6 bases to trimming and J lost 5 bases; unmatched junction nucleotides: 10. CDR3 size: 15 residues. The DNA for the CDR3 is TGTGCCAGCAGTGAACGGGACAGGGCAAAATATGGCTACACCTTC. It translates to CASSERDRAKYGYTF.

The chain employs TRBV11-2 and TRBJ1-2; D not certain. The V end lost 1 base, the J end lost 4 bases, and 7 bases lay between the germline ends. The CDR3 has 13 residues. CDR1 is SGHAT and CDR2 is FQNNGV in the germline V gene. CDR3 region: CASSLVPRYGYTF. The CDR3 DNA sequence: TGTGCCAGCAGCTTAGTCCCTCGCTATGGCTACACCTTC.

The rearrangement joins TRBV11-3 to TRBJ2-7, with 8 positions matching TRBD2. The junction had 2 bases not matched to a gene; V was cut back by 3 bases and J by 1 base. Germline loops: CDR1 SGHNT, CDR2 YENEEA. The CDR3 runs 14 residues. The CDR3 DNA sequence: TGTGCCAGCAGCTTGAGCGGGGGATCCTACGAGCAGTACTTC. Translating gives CASSLSGGSYEQYF. The variable domain in full, with the rest retrieved from reference TRBV11-3 and TRBJ2-7, is EAGVVQSPRYKIIEKKQPVAFWCNPISGHNTLYWYLQNLGQGPELLIRYENEEAVDDSQLPKDRFSAERLKGVDSTLKIQPAELGDSAVYLCASSLSGGSYEQYFGPGTRLTVT.

CDR3 in amino acids: CASSQLFSGNTIYF. CDR3 in DNA: TGTGCCAGCAGCCAACTGTTCTCTGGAAACACCATATATTTT. This rearrangement joins TRBV14 to TRBJ1-3; no clear D. CDR1 is SGHDN and CDR2 is FVKESK in the germline V gene. This CDR3 region has 14 residues. V was cut by 2 bases and J by 0 bases, with 5 bases left in between.

This clone came up a few times. This CDR3 reads CASSPSRAATRTNEQFF. As DNA, the CDR3 is TGTGCCAGCAGCCCCTCCCGGGCGGCGACCCGTACTAATGAGCAGTTCTTC. J is TRBJ2-1 and V is TRBV7-8; D not resolved. The CDR3 consists of 17 residues. Trimming pared 5 bases from V and 7 bases from J, leaving 24 bases between. The germline gives CDR1 SGHVS, CDR2 FQNEAQ. Combining the CDR3 with reference TRBV7-8 and TRBJ2-1 gives the whole variable domain GAGVSQSPRYKVAKRGQDVALRCDPISGHVSLFWYQQALGQGPEFLTYFQNEAQLDKSGLPSDRFFAERPEGSVSTLKIQRTQQEDSAVYLCASSPSRAATRTNEQFFGPGTRLTVL.

This chain's CDR3 is CASSSDTKETQYF. Here the CDR3 DNA reads TGTGCCAGCAGCTCCGACACGAAAGAGACCCAGTACTTC. The genes are TRBV5-6 and TRBJ2-5, with D unclear. This CDR3 spans 13 amino acids. Germline V gives CDR1 SGHDT, CDR2 YYEEEE. The ends were cut back, 3 bases at V and 3 bases at J, with 9 bases in the middle.